The clone carrying this T cell receptor (beta chain) was detected ten times or more. The sample is drawn from a study of Graves' ophthalmopathy and Graves' hyperthyroidism. V was shortened by 7 bases and J by 0 bases, with 9 bases between the two germline ends. There are 13 residues in the CDR3. Germline-derived CDR1 and CDR2 are DFQATT and SNEGSKA (reference sequence). Investigators amplified TCR beta CDR3 regions from RNA transcripts. Amplification began with first-round RT-PCR using HTBI primers, then second-round multiplex PCR was performed. TCRdb fed the multiplex PCR reads into MiXCR, producing one record per CDR3 protein. The profile shows fewer than 350,000 distinct CDR3 sequences, under 20% of them singletons.

J is TRBJ2-2 and V is TRBV20-1; D ambiguous. Material for sequencing was peripheral blood. This clonotype was obtained from an adult man with Graves' ophthalmopathy. CDR3 nucleotides: TGCAGTGTTGGCAGGCCGAACACCGGGGAGCTGTTTTTT. This sequence encodes CSVGRPNTGELFF.